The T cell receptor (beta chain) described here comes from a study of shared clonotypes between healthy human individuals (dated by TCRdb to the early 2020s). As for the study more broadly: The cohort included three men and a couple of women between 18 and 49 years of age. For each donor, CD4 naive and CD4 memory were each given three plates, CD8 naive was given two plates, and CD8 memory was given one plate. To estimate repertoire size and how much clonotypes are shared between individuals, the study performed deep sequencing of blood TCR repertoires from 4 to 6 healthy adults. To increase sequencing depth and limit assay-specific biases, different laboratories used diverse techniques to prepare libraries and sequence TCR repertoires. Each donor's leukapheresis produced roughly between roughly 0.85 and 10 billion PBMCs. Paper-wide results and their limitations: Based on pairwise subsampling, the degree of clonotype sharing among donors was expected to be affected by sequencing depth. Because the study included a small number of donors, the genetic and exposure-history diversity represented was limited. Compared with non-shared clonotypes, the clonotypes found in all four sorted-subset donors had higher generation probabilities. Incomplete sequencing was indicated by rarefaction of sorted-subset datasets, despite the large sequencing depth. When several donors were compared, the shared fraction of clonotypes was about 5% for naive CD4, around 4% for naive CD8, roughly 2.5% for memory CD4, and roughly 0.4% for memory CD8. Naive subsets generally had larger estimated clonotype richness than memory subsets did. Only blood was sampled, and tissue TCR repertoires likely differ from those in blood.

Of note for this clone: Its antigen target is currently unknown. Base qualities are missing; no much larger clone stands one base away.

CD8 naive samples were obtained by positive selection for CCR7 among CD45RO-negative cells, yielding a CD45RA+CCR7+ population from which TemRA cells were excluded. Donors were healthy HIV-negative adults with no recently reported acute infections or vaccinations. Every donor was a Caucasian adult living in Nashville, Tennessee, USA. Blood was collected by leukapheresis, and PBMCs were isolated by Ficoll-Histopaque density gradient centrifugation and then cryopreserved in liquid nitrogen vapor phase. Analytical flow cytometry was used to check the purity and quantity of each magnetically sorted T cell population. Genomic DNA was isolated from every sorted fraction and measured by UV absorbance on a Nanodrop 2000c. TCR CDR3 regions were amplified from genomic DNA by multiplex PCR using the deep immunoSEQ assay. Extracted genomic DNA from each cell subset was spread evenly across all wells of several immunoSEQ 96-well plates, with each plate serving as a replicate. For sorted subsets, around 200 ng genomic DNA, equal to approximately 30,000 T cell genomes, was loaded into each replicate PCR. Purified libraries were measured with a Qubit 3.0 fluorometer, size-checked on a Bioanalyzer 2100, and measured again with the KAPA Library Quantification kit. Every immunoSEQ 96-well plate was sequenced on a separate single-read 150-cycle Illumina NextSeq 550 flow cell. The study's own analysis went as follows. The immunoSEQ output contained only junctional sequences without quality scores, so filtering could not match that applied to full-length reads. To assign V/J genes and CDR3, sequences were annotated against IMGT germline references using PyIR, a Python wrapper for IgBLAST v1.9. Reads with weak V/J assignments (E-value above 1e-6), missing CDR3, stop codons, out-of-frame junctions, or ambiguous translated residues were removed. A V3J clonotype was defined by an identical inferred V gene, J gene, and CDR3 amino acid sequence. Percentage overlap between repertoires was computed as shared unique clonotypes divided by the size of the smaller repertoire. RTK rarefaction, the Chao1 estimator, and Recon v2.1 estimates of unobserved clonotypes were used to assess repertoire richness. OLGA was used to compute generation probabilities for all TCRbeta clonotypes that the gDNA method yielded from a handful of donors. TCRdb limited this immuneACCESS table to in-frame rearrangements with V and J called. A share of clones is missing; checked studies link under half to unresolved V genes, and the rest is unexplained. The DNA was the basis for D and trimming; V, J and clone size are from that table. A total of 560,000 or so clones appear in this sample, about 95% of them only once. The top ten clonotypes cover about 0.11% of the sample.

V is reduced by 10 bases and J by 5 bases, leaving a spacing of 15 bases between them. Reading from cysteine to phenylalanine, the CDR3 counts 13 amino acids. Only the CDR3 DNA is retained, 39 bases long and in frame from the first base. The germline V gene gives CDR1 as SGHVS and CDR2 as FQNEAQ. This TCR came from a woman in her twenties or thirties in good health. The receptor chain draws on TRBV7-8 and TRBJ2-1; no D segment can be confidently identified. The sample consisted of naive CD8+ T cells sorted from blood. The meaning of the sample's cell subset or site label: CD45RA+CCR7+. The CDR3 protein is CATDQIADNEQFF. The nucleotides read TGTGCCACGGACCAGATCGCCGACAATGAGCAGTTCTTC.